This T cell receptor beta chain was captured in a study of blood T cell repertoires in COVID-19. Germline CDR1 and CDR2: SGHNT and YYREEE (reference sequence). This CDR3 has 14 amino acids. With V trimmed by 4 bases and J by 7 bases, 8 bases remained unmatched. Participants, 18 to 89 years old, spanned around 25 US areas. Recovery meant two consecutive negative NP/OP PCR tests, professional clearance, or resolved symptoms. TCRdb keeps only in-frame clones here, not all; method: immunoSEQ multiplex PCR. The data hold 400,000 to 450,000 clones, with around 90% observed a single time. Material: PBMCs or T cells enriched from blood (not recorded which). This chain links TRBV5-4 with TRBJ2-5; TRBD1 matches 9 bases. This sequence originates from a man in his late teens or twenties who had recovered from COVID-19. CDR3 protein: CASSGGTGKVTQYF. CDR3 coding DNA: TGTGCCAGCAGCGGGGGGACAGGGAAAGTGACCCAGTACTTC.